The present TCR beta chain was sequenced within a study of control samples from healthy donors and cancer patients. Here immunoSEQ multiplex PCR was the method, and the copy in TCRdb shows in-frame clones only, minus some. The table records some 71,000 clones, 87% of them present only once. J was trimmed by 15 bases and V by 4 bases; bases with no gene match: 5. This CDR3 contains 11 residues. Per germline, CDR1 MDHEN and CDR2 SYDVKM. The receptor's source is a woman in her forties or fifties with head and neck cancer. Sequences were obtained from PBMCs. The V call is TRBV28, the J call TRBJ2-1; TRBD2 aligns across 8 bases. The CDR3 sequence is CASSSRGGPFF. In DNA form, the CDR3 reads TGTGCCAGCAGTTCCCGGGGGGGCCCGTTCTTC.